Each of the 3 T cell receptor beta chains below was sequenced from the same sample in a study of shared clonotypes between healthy human individuals. Measured with immunoSEQ multiplex PCR; TCRdb has only the in-frame clones, and not every one. The data show some 2 million clones, about 95% seen once. Selected positively for CCR7 and CD45RO-negative, naive CD8 cells excluded terminally differentiated effector memory CD45RA+ cells. The material sequenced was naive CD8+ T cells sorted from blood. These receptors were collected from a man between 18 and 29 years old in good health.

The chain links TRBV7-6 to TRBJ2-1; 8 positions match TRBD1. The CDR3 spans 15 residues. The V segment lost 5 bases and the J segment 4 bases; nucleotides outside the gene matches: 7. Germline V lookup: CDR1 SGHVS, CDR2 FNYEAQ. Written as DNA, the CDR3 is TGTGCCAGCAGCCCGCGACAGGGGCAATACAATGAGCAGTTCTTC. Translation gives CASSPRQGQYNEQFF. Supplemented by reference TRBV7-6 and TRBJ2-1, the full variable domain reads GAGVSQSPRYKVTKRGQDVALRCDPISGHVSLYWYRQALGQGPEFLTYFNYEAQQDKSGLPNDRFSAERPEGSISTLTIQRTEQRDSAMYRCASSPRQGQYNEQFFGPGTRLTVL.

V is TRBV5-5 and J is TRBJ2-7; D unresolved. There are 15 residues in the CDR3. V was cut by 0 bases and J by 0 bases, with 10 bases left in between. Germline V lookup: CDR1 SGHKS, CDR2 YYEKEE (reference sequence). The CDR3 spells CASSLVPVSSYEQYF. The CDR3 DNA follows: TGTGCCAGCAGCTTGGTTCCCGTGAGCTCCTACGAGCAGTACTTC.

The chain recombines TRBV27 with TRBJ1-4; D call uncertain. Trimming removed 4 bases at V and 1 base at J, with 7 bases between. CDR1 and CDR2 from the germline V gene are MNHEY and SMNVEV (reference sequence). The CDR3 covers 14 residues. The CDR3 here is CASSSEGTNEKLFF. As DNA, the CDR3 is TGTGCCAGCAGTTCGGAGGGAACTAATGAAAAACTGTTTTTT. The full variable domain, in which reference TRBV27 and TRBJ1-4 provide the parts outside the CDR3, is EAQVTQNPRYLITVTGKKLTVTCSQNMNHEYMSWYRQDPGLGLRQIYYSMNVEVTDKGDVPEGYKVSRKEKRNFPLILESPSPNQTSLYFCASSSEGTNEKLFFGSGTQLSVL.